These T cell receptor beta chains were read from a single sample in a study of blood T cell repertoires in COVID-19. Only in-frame clones appear in the TCRdb table, and some are missing; sequencing was by immunoSEQ multiplex PCR. Counted here are approximately 50,000 clones, approximately 80% occurring once; the ten biggest clones make up under 35%. Source material: peripheral blood. These TCRs come from a man in his sixties with COVID-19, enrolled during active disease. Both conserved end residues are part of each CDR3. A D gene is named only where the DNA matches it firmly. The size entry is marked missing in some rows and otherwise reads once, few, many or a size class.

clone_size,v_call,j_call,d_call,cdr3_aa,cdr3_nt
-,TRBV3-1/TRBV3-2,TRBJ1-1,-,CASTTPQNTEAFF,TGTGCCAGCACCACGCCACAGAACACTGAAGCTTTCTTT
-,TRBV5-5,TRBJ2-1,TRBD1,CASSPGTGGNEQFF,TGTGCCAGCAGTCCCGGGACAGGGGGCAATGAGCAGTTCTTC
-,TRBV6-2/TRBV6-3,TRBJ1-4,TRBD1,CASSYSSATGDEKLFF,TGTGCCAGCAGTTACTCGTCCGCGACAGGGGATGAAAAACTGTTTTTT
once,TRBV7-3,TRBJ1-6,-,CASSLTFRETLHF,TGTGCCAGCAGCTTAACGTTTCGGGAAACCCTCCACTTT
-,TRBV5-6,TRBJ1-2,TRBD1,CASSTSGGHNYGYTF,TGTGCCAGCAGCACCTCAGGGGGGCATAACTATGGCTACACCTTC
-,TRBV6-5,TRBJ2-7,-,CASSSRDYYEQYF,TGTGCCAGCAGTTCCCGGGATTATTACGAGCAGTACTTC
-,TRBV9,TRBJ2-3,-,CASREGAGSNTDTQYF,TGTGCCAGCAGGGAGGGGGCAGGGAGTAACACAGATACGCAGTATTTT
once,TRBV10-3,TRBJ1-2,TRBD1,CAISIQKQGPYGYTF,TGTGCCATCAGTATTCAGAAACAGGGGCCCTATGGCTACACCTTC
-,TRBV11-3,TRBJ1-3,-,CASSLGGNGNTIYF,TGTGCCAGCAGCCTTGGGGGGAATGGAAACACCATATATTTT
-,TRBV6-5,TRBJ2-3,TRBD2,CASSRAGTSTDTQYF,TGTGCCAGCAGTCGAGCGGGGACTAGCACAGATACGCAGTATTTT
once,TRBV29-1,TRBJ2-7,TRBD1,CSAEVPGTGIVEQYF,TGCAGCGCCGAAGTTCCCGGGACAGGGATAGTCGAGCAGTACTTC